This T cell receptor (beta chain) was documented in a study of T cell responses to AZD1222 COVID-19 vaccine. Background on the study: Second doses were pooled across both intervals (about 4 or about 12 weeks).

Germline CDR1 reads MNHEY; CDR2 reads SMNVEV (reference sequence). V lost 0 bases to trimming and J lost 4 bases; unmatched junction nucleotides: 1. The CDR3 has 14 amino acids. Points from the study as a whole: AZD1222 recipients seropositive at baseline numbered only 6 or 7. As reported, nearly half of all spike-specific TCRs target variant regions that are unmutated. Clonal diversity was possibly underestimated, and white British individuals and females predominated among donors.

Sequencing used immunoSEQ multiplex PCR; TCRdb keeps in-frame clones, though not all of them. The sample shows under 200,000 clones, roughly 91% of them seen only once. On this clone: Its specificity is unknown.

Sequencing was performed on peripheral blood, taken on day 0 of AZD1222 vaccination. The clonotype was recovered from an adult in good health. The chain uses TRBV27 and TRBJ1-2; 8 bases match TRBD1. The CDR3 sequence is CASSLSQGAYGYTF. The CDR3 DNA sequence: TGTGCCAGCAGTTTATCGCAGGGGGCCTATGGCTACACCTTC.